This is a list of T cell receptor beta chains from one sample in a study of shared clonotypes between healthy human individuals. Some clones are missing from TCRdb's copy, which holds only in-frame ones; the method was immunoSEQ multiplex PCR. This sample has roughly 2,300,000 clones, with around 92% found just once. Material for sequencing was naive CD4+ T cells from PBMCs. The receptors stem from a man in his late teens or twenties in good health. Some clones in this sample may be carry-over from other donors' samples. Both conserved end residues are part of each CDR3. The size of a clone is reported for some rows only, either as once, few or many, or as a class for expanded clones.

len | v_gene | abundance | CDR3aa
15 | TRBV2 | NA | CASRGLAGGPETQYF
15 | TRBV7-9 | once | CASSSNPGTKETQYF
16 | TRBV6-1 | NA | CASSEAQQGSLYEQYF
12 | TRBV5-5 | NA | CASSYSYNEQFF
14 | TRBV5-1 | few | CASSLGDFDYGYTF
20 | TRBV27 | NA | CASSKMTWSSGRMYQETQYF
13 | TRBV7-3 | NA | CASSKERDQPQHF
13 | TRBV19 | once | CASSRGAGDPQYF
15 | TRBV28 | NA | CASTSGSAAGNTIYF
13 | TRBV29-1 | NA | CSVPKGMNTEAFF
10 | TRBV20-1 | NA | CSAYKYEQYF
14 | TRBV4-1 | NA | CASSKDRGLNEQFF
15 | TRBV5-1 | NA | CASSLPAGAGDEQFF
16 | TRBV2 | NA | CATTTGLAGPGETQYF
14 | TRBV19 | NA | CASSSPGLASEQFF
13 | TRBV30 | NA | CAWNAGVNYGYTF
14 | TRBV5-1 | NA | CASSLSVGGYEQYF
15 | TRBV28 | NA | CASSLYGTGVEKLFF
16 | TRBV18 | NA | CASSPGGALSGNTIYF
15 | TRBV28 | NA | CAGGKLTGSSYEQYF
13 | TRBV1 | few | CTSITQYFGPPSF
15 | TRBV7-8 | NA | CASTRGGRLNTEAFF
16 | TRBV5-1 | NA | CASSDGLAVGQETQYF
14 | TRBV18 | once | CASSPSVPGQPQHF
15 | TRBV6-1 | NA | CASSELGGFNYEQYF
14 | TRBV28 | NA | CASSSPGPYNEQFF
15 | TRBV11-2 | NA | CASSLMMPLSYEQYF
14 | TRBV19 | NA | CASSIEVRNYGYTF
14 | TRBV29-1 | NA | CSVPSGSSYNEQFF
13 | TRBV10-3 | NA | CAISEKAGYGYTF
13 | TRBV28 | NA | CATIGQGYEKLFF
14 | TRBV15 | NA | CATSRGAGPYEQYF
15 | TRBV4-1 | NA | CASSPIGRGSYGYTF
14 | TRBV28 | NA | CASNPGDRVGGYTF
18 | TRBV4-1 | NA | CASSQKFSGQGGFQPQHF
15 | TRBV2 | NA | CASSIDRGGNQPQHF
13 | TRBV10-3 | NA | CAIRKQGGTEAFF
15 | TRBV5-1 | NA | CASSLKTRAGHEAFF
15 | TRBV7-2 | NA | CASSPRPTSSYEQYF
13 | TRBV6-5 | few | CASSRSANTEAFF
15 | TRBV9 | NA | CASSVVPASTDTQYF
15 | TRBV6-5 | NA | CASSRTRGQLYEQYF
16 | TRBV7-9 | NA | CASSRLGGRTGSEAFF
15 | TRBV27 | NA | CASSFNQAGANVLTF
14 | TRBV30 | NA | CAWAMGLRTYEQYF
15 | TRBV4-1 | NA | CASSQEISRSQPQHF
15 | TRBV7-3 | NA | CASSLMGQYTDTQYF
18 | TRBV5-1 | NA | CASSRTGTSALRSNEQFF
15 | TRBV9 | NA | CASSTGTSGSNEQFF